This entry lists 5 T cell receptor beta chains sequenced from one sample in a study of cytomegalovirus exposure and HLA in healthy donors. The protocol was immunoSEQ multiplex PCR, while the TCRdb copy is restricted to in-frame clones and leaves out a portion. The sample has roughly 130,000 clones; approximately 84% are singletons. Material: PBMCs. The receptors stem from a woman in her thirties in good health and CMV-seronegative.

The V gene is TRBV11-2, the J gene TRBJ2-7, with D tentatively TRBD1 (6 bases). Per the germline V gene, CDR1 is SGHAT and CDR2 is FQNNGV. With 0 bases removed from V and 6 bases from J, the gap between germline ends came to 15 bases. CDR3 length equals 15 residues. CDR3 amino acids: CASSLETGMIGEQYF. The CDR3 nucleotides read TGTGCCAGCAGCTTAGAAACAGGGATGATCGGCGAGCAGTACTTC.

The gene calls are TRBV6-5 and TRBJ1-5, with 8 nucleotides matching TRBD1. Trimming removed 6 bases from V and 6 bases from J; junction bases left unmatched: 4. The CDR3 is 13 residues long. Germline V gene data show CDR1 as MNHEY and CDR2 as SVGAGI. The CDR3 sequence: CASSSTGVQPQHF. As DNA, the CDR3 is TGTGCCAGCAGCTCGACAGGGGTTCAGCCCCAGCATTTT.

The chain employs TRBV9 and TRBJ1-5, with 7 positions matching TRBD1. With 2 bases clipped from V and 6 bases from J, the junction kept 5 bases outside the gene matches. This CDR3 has 14 residues. Per the germline V gene, CDR1 is SGDLS and CDR2 is YYNGEE. As DNA, the CDR3 is TGTGCCAGCAGCGTTCAGGGGGTGACTCAGCCCCAGCATTTT. Translating it yields CASSVQGVTQPQHF. Variable domain in full (rest from reference TRBV9 and TRBJ1-5): DSGVTQTPKHLITATGQRVTLRCSPRSGDLSVYWYQQSLDQGLQFLIQYYNGEERAKGNILERFSAQQFPDLHSELNLSSLELGDSALYFCASSVQGVTQPQHFGDGTRLSIL.

V usage is TRBV4-3 and J usage is TRBJ1-1; D perhaps matches TRBD1 (6 bases). The CDR3 runs 17 residues. Germline V gene lookup returns CDR1 LGHNA and CDR2 YSLEER. The V end lost 2 bases, the J end lost 6 bases, and 22 bases lay between the germline ends. Here the CDR3 DNA reads TGCGCCAGCAGCCAACTATTCCGGGACAACCGCGACTCTGAAGCTTTCTTT. Its protein is CASSQLFRDNRDSEAFF.

This rearrangement joins TRBV5-1 to TRBJ1-2; D is perhaps TRBD1 (6 bases). The V end was cut by 4 bases, the J end by 3 bases, with 19 bases between. The CDR3 covers 16 residues. The germline gives CDR1 SGHRS, CDR2 YFSETQ. CDR3 DNA: TGCGCCAGCAGCCCCGAGGGGGACGCGCGAGACTATGGCTACACCTTC. This translates into CASSPEGDARDYGYTF.